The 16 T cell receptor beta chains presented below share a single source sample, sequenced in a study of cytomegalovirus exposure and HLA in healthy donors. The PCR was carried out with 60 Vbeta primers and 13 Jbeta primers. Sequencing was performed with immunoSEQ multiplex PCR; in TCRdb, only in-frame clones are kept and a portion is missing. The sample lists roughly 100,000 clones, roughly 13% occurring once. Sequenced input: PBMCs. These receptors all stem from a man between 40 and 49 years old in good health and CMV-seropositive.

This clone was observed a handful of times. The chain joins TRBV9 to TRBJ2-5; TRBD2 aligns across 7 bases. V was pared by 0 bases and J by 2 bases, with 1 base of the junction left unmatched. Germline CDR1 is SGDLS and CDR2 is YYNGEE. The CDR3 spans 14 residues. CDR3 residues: CASSVGEGQETQYF. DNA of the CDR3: TGTGCCAGCAGCGTAGGGGAGGGTCAAGAGACCCAGTACTTC.

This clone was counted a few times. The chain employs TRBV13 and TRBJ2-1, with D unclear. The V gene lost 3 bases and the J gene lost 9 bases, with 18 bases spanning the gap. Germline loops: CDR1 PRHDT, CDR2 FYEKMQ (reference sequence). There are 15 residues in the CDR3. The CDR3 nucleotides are TGTGCCAGCAGCTTGACACCCGATGAGTCGTCTGAGCAGTTCTTC. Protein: CASSLTPDESSEQFF.

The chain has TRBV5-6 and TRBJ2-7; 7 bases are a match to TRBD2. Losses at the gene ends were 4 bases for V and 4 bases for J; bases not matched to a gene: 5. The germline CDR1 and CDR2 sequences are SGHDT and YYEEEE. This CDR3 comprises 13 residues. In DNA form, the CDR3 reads TGTGCCAGCAGCCCCCGACTAGCTTACGAGCAGTACTTC. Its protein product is CASSPRLAYEQYF.

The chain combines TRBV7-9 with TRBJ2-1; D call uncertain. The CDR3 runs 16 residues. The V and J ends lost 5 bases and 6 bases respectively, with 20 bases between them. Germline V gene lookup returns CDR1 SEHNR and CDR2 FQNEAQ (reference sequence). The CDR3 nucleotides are TGTGCCAGCAGCGCCCTAACCCCCGAACCCGTCAATGAGCAGTTCTTC. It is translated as CASSALTPEPVNEQFF.

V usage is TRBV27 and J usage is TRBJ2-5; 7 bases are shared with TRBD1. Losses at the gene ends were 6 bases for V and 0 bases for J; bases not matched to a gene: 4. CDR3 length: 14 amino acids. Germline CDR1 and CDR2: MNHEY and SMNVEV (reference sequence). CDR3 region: CASRGDRNQETQYF. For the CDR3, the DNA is TGTGCCAGCAGGGGGGACAGAAACCAAGAGACCCAGTACTTC.

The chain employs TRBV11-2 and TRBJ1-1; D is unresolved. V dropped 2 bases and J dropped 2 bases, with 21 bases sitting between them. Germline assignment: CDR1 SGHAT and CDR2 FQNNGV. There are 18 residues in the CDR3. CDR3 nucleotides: TGTGCCAGCAGCTTATCTTTCCAGACGGCGGCAAGAAACACTGAAGCTTTCTTT. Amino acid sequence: CASSLSFQTAARNTEAFF.

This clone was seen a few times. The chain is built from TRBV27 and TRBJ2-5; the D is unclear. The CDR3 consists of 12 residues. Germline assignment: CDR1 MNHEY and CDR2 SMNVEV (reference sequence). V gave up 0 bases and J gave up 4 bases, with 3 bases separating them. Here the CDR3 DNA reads TGTGCCAGCAGTTTATCCGGAGAGACCCAGTACTTC. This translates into CASSLSGETQYF.

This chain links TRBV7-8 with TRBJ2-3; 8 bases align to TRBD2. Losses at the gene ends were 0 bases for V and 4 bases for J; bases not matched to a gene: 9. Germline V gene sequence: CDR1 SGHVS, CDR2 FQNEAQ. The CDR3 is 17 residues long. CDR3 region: CASSLARSGTAADTQYF. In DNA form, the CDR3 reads TGTGCCAGCAGCTTAGCGCGTAGCGGGACTGCAGCAGATACGCAGTATTTT.

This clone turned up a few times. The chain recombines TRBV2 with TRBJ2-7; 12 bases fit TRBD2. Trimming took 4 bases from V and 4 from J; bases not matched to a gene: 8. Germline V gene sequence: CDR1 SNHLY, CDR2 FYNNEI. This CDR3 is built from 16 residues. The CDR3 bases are TGTGCCAGCAGTGCAGCTACTAGCGGGAGGTGGTACGAGCAGTACTTC. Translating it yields CASSAATSGRWYEQYF.

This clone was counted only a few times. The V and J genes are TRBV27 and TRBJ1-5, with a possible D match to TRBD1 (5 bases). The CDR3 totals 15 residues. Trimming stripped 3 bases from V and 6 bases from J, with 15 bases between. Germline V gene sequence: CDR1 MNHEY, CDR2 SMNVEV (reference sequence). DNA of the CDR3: TGTGCCAGCAGTTTCGATAGGGGTCTAGGTCAGCCCCAGCATTTT. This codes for CASSFDRGLGQPQHF.

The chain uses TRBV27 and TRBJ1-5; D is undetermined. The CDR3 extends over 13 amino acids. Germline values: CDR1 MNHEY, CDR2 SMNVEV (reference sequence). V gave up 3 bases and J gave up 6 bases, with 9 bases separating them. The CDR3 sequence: CASSFEGPQPQHF. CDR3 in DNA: TGTGCCAGCAGTTTCGAGGGCCCTCAGCCCCAGCATTTT.

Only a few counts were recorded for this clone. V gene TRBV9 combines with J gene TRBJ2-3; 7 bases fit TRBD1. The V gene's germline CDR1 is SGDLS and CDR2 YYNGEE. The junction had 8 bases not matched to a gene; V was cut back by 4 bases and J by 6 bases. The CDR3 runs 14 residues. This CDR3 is CASSPQQGWDTQYF. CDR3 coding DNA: TGTGCCAGCAGCCCCCAACAGGGGTGGGATACGCAGTATTTT.

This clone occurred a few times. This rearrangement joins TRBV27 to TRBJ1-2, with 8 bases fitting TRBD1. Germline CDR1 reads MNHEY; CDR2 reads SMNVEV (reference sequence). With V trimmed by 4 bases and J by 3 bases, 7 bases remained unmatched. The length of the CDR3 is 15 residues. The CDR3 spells CASSWSGQGDYGYTF. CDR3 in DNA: TGTGCCAGCAGTTGGTCTGGACAGGGTGACTATGGCTACACCTTC.

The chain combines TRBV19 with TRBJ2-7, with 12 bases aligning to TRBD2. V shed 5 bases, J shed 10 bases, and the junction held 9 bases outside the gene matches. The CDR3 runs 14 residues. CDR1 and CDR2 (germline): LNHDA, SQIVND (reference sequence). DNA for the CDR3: TGTGCCAGTAGTCGGACTAGCGGGGCTACGAGTCAGTACTTC. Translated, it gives CASSRTSGATSQYF.

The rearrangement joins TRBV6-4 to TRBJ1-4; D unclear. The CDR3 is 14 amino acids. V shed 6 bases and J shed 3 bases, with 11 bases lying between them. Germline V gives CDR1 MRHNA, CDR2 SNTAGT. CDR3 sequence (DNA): TGTGCCAGCAGGAGGGTGACGGCTAATGAAAAACTGTTTTTT. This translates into CASRRVTANEKLFF.

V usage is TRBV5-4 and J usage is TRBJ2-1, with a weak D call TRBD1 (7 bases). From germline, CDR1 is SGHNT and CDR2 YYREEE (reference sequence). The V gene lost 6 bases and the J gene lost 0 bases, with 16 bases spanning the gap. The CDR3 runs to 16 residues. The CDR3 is CASTRGGGGSYNEQFF. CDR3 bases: TGTGCCAGCACCCGAGGAGGGGGCGGCTCCTACAATGAGCAGTTCTTC.